A single sample is the source of the 13 T cell receptor beta chains below, sequenced in a study of blood T cell repertoires in COVID-19. Profiled with immunoSEQ multiplex PCR; TCRdb holds only in-frame clones, not every one. The sample lists over 150,000 clones, roughly 82% occurring once. Sequenced: peripheral blood. The receptors here all came from a human donor in a cohort sampled during active COVID-19.

This clone turned up a few times. The J gene is TRBJ2-7, the V gene TRBV27, with 8 nucleotides matching TRBD1. From germline, CDR1 is MNHEY and CDR2 SMNVEV (reference sequence). The CDR3 is made up of 15 amino acids. V lost 7 bases to trimming and J lost 6 bases; unmatched junction nucleotides: 14. The CDR3 nucleotides read TGTGCCAGCACGCCGAATGCGGGACAGGTCTTCGAGCAGTACTTC. It translates to CASTPNAGQVFEQYF.

The rearrangement joins TRBV6-5 to TRBJ2-7; 12 bases map to TRBD2. The CDR3 has 15 amino acids. In germline, CDR1 is MNHEY, CDR2 SVGAGI. V lost 5 bases and J lost 3; bases outside the gene matches: 5. In DNA, the CDR3 is TGTGCCAGCAGTCCCGGACTAGCGGGAAACTACGAGCAGTACTTC. Amino acid sequence: CASSPGLAGNYEQYF.

The CDR3 protein is CASSLGQILQETQYF. The CDR3 nucleotides read TGCGCCAGCAGCCTAGGACAGATACTTCAAGAGACCCAGTACTTC. The chain joins TRBV5-1 to TRBJ2-5; TRBD1 is a possible D gene (6 bases). Per germline, CDR1 SGHRS and CDR2 YFSETQ. V lost 4 bases, J lost 2 bases, and 15 bases lay in between. This CDR3 region has 15 residues.

The chain has TRBV10-1 and TRBJ1-5; maybe TRBD1 (6 bases). Trimming took off 2 bases at V and 2 bases at J, with 13 bases between the two ends. This CDR3 spans 16 amino acids. Germline CDR1 WNHNN, CDR2 SYGVQD (reference sequence). DNA of the CDR3: TGCGCCAGCAGTGAGACCCCACAGGGCGGCAATCAGCCCCAGCATTTT. It codes for CASSETPQGGNQPQHF.

The gene calls are TRBV19 and TRBJ2-5, with 8 bases aligning to TRBD2. Losses at the gene ends were 3 bases for V and 8 bases for J; bases not matched to a gene: 8. Germline V gene sequence: CDR1 LNHDA, CDR2 SQIVND (reference sequence). The CDR3 covers 14 residues. The CDR3 nucleotides read TGTGCCAGTAGTATGGATACTAGCGGCGAAACCCAGTACTTC. It specifies CASSMDTSGETQYF.

The chain recombines TRBV19 with TRBJ1-1; TRBD1 matches 9 bases. Unmatched junction bases numbered 5, after V lost 7 bases and J lost 5 bases. The CDR3 covers 13 residues. Germline loops: CDR1 LNHDA, CDR2 SQIVND (reference sequence). DNA for the CDR3: TGTGCCAGTAACCGACAGGGGGGAACTGAAGCTTTCTTT. This sequence encodes CASNRQGGTEAFF. Complete variable domain (other parts from reference TRBV19 and TRBJ1-1): DGGITQSPKYLFRKEGQNVTLSCEQNLNHDAMYWYRQDPGQGLRLIYYSQIVNDFQKGDIAEGYSVSREKKESFPLTVTSAQKNPTAFYLCASNRQGGTEAFFGQGTRLTVV.

The genes are TRBV24-1 and TRBJ2-1; TRBD2 aligns across 9 bases. From germline, CDR1 is KGHDR and CDR2 SFDVKD. The CDR3 has 17 residues. With V trimmed by 3 bases and J by 2 bases, 7 bases remained unmatched. The CDR3 sequence: CATSDASLAGTYNEQFF. In nucleotides, the CDR3 is TGTGCCACCAGTGATGCTAGCCTAGCGGGAACCTACAATGAGCAGTTCTTC.

CDR3: CASSPTQGRETQYF. The DNA of the CDR3 is TGTGCCAGCAGCCCGACCCAGGGCAGGGAGACCCAGTACTTC. The genes are TRBV9 and TRBJ2-5; D may be TRBD1 (5 bases). V was trimmed by 4 bases and J by 5 bases, leaving 15 bases between them. The CDR3 loop spans 14 amino acids. The germline V gene encodes CDR1 SGDLS and CDR2 YYNGEE.

A few counts support this clone. The genes are TRBV7-8 and TRBJ2-7; D gene unclear. V lost 0 bases, J lost 2 bases, and 17 bases lay in between. The CDR3 runs to 17 residues. Germline V gene data show CDR1 as SGHVS and CDR2 as FQNEAQ. This CDR3 is CASSLAVPYSSAYEQYF. In DNA, the CDR3 is TGTGCCAGCAGCTTAGCGGTCCCGTACAGTTCAGCCTACGAGCAGTACTTC.

This rearrangement joins TRBV5-1 to TRBJ2-1; 9 bases are shared with TRBD1. Germline V gene data show CDR1 as SGHRS and CDR2 as YFSETQ. V shed 0 bases and J 6 bases; nucleotides not matched to a gene: 7. The CDR3 spans 16 residues. Here the CDR3 DNA reads TGCGCCAGCAGCTTGGGAGGGACAGGGAAAGCCAATGAGCAGTTCTTC. This sequence encodes CASSLGGTGKANEQFF.

V gene TRBV6-1 combines with J gene TRBJ2-1, with 7 positions matching TRBD1. With V trimmed by 3 bases and J by 5 bases, 13 bases remained unmatched. The CDR3 has 17 residues. Per the germline V gene, CDR1 is MNHNS and CDR2 is SASEGT. For the CDR3, the DNA is TGTGCCAGCAGTGACTGGCACAGGGGAACACTGGACAATGAGCAGTTCTTC. This codes for CASSDWHRGTLDNEQFF.

This sequence joins TRBV5-1 and TRBJ2-3; TRBD2 matches at 7 bases. The CDR3 runs 14 residues. CDR1 and CDR2 from the germline V gene are SGHRS and YFSETQ. V was clipped by 1 base and J by 4 bases; unmatched bases: 3. CDR3 in amino acids: CASSLWGGSDTQYF. DNA for the CDR3: TGCGCCAGCAGCTTGTGGGGGGGTTCAGATACGCAGTATTTT.

The rearrangement uses TRBV7-6 and TRBJ2-3; perhaps TRBD1 as D (6 bases). This CDR3 spans 18 amino acids. Germline lookup yields CDR1 SGHVS and CDR2 FNYEAQ. Trimming cost V 3 bases and J 6 bases, with 25 bases left between them. The CDR3 DNA is TGTGCCAGCAGCTTTGGACTTTCTCAGGGGTGGGCCACGGATACGCAGTATTTT. Protein product: CASSFGLSQGWATDTQYF.